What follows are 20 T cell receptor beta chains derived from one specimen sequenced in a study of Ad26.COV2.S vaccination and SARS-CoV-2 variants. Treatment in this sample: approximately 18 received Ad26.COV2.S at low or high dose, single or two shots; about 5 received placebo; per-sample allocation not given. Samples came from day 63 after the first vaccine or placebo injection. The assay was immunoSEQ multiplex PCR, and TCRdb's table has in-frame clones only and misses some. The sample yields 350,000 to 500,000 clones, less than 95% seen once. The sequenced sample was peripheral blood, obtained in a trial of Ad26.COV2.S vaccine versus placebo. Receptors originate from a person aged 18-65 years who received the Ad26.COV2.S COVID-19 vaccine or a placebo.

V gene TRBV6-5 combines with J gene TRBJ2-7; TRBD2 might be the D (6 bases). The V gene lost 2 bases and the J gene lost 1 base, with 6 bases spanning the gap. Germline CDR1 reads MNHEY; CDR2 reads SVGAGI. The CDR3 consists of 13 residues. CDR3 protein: CASSYGGSYEQYF. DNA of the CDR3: TGTGCCAGCAGTTACGGGGGGTCCTACGAGCAGTACTTC.

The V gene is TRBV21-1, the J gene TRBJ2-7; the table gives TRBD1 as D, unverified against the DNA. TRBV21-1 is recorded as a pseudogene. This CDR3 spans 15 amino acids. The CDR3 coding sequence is TGTGCCAGCAGAAACGGACAGGACGACTCCTACGAGCAGTACTTC. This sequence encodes CASRNGQDDSYEQYF.

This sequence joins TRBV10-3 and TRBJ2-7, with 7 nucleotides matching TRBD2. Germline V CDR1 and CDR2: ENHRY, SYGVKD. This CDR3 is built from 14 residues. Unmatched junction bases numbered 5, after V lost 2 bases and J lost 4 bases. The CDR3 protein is CAISEQAGRYEQYF. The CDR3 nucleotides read TGTGCCATCAGTGAGCAAGCGGGAAGGTACGAGCAGTACTTC.

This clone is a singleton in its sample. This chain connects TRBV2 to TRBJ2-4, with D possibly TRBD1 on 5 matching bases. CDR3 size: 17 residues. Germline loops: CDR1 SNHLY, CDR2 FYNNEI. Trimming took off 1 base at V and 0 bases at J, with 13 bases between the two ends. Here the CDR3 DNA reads TGTGCCAGCAGTGAAGGGAGACAGACGCTAGCCAAAAACATTCAGTACTTC. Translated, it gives CASSEGRQTLAKNIQYF.

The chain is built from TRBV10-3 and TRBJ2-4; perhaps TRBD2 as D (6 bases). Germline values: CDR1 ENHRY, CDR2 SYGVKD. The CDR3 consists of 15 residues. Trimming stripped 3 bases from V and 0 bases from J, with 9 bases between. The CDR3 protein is CAISDSGLAKNIQYF. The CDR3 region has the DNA TGTGCCATCAGTGATAGCGGACTAGCCAAAAACATTCAGTACTTC.

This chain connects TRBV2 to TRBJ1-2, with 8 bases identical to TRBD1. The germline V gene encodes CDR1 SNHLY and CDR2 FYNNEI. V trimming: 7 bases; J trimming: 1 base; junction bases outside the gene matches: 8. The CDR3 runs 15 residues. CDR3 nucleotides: TGTGCCAGCAATCTCCAGGGGGCTGTTAACTATGGCTACACCTTC. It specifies CASNLQGAVNYGYTF.

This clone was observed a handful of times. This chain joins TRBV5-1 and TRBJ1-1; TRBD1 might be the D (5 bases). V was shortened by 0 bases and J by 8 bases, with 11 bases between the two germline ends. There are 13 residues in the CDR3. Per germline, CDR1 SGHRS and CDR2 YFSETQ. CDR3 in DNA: TGCGCCAGCAGCTTGGTGGGGCCGATAGAAGCTTTCTTT. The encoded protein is CASSLVGPIEAFF. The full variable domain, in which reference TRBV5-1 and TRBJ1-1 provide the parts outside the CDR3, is KAGVTQTPRYLIKTRGQQVTLSCSPISGHRSVSWYQQTPGQGLQFLFEYFSETQRNKGNFPGRFSGRQFSNSRSEMNVSTLELGDSALYLCASSLVGPIEAFFGQGTRLTVV.

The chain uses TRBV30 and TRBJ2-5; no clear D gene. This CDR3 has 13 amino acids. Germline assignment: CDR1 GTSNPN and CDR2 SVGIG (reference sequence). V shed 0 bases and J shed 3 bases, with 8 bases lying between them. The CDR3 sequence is CAWSVRAKETQYF. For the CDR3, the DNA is TGTGCCTGGAGTGTACGAGCGAAAGAGACCCAGTACTTC.

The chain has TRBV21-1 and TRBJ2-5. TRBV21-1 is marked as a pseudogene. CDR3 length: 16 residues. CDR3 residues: CASSNFGPEEEETQYF. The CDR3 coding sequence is TGTGCCAGCAGCAATTTTGGTCCGGAAGAAGAAGAGACCCAGTACTTC.

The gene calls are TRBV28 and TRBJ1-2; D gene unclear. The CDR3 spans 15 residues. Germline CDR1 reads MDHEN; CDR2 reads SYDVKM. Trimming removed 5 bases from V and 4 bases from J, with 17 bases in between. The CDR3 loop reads CASSLRASERYGYTF. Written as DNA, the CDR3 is TGTGCCAGCAGTCTCCGGGCCTCAGAACGCTATGGCTACACCTTC.

CDR3 bases: TGTGCCAGCAGTTCCTCCGGGACAGGGTCCGGGGAGCTGTTTTTT. Its translation: CASSSSGTGSGELFF. The chain recombines TRBV2 with TRBJ2-2; 9 positions agree with TRBD1. The germline V gene encodes CDR1 SNHLY and CDR2 FYNNEI. This CDR3 has 15 amino acids. The ends lost 5 bases at V and 6 bases at J; junction bases unmatched: 7.

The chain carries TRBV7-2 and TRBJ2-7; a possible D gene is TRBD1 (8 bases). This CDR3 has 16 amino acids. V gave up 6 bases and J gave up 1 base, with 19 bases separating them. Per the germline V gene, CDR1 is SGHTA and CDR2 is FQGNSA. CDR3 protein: CASSSKQGGRSYEQYF. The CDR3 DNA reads TGTGCCAGCAGTTCTAAACAGGGGGGGAGGTCCTACGAGCAGTACTTC.

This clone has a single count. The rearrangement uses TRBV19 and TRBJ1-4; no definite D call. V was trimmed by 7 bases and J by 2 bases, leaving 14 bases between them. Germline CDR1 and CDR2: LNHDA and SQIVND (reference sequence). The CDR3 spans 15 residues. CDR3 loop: CASKVSHATNEKLFF. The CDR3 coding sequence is TGTGCCAGTAAGGTCTCTCATGCGACTAATGAAAAACTGTTTTTT.

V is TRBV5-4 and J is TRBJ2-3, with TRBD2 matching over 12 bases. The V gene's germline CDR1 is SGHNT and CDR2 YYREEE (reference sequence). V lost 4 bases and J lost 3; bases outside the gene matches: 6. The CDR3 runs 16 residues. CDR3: CASSLRLAGATDTQYF. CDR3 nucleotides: TGTGCCAGCAGCCTTCGACTAGCGGGAGCAACAGATACGCAGTATTTT.

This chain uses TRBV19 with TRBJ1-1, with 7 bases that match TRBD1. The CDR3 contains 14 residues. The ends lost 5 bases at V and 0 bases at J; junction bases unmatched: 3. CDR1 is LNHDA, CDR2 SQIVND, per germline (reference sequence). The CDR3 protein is CASSWGQMNTEAFF. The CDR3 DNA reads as TGTGCCAGTAGTTGGGGACAGATGAACACTGAAGCTTTCTTT.

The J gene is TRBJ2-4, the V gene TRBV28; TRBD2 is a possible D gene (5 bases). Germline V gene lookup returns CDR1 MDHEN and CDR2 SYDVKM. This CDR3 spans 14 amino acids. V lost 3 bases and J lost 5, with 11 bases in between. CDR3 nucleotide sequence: TGTGCCAGCAGTTTCCCAGGACTGGAAAACATTCAGTACTTC. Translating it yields CASSFPGLENIQYF. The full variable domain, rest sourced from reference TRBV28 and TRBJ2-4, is DVKVTQSSRYLVKRTGEKVFLECVQDMDHENMFWYRQDPGLGLRLIYFSYDVKMKEKGDIPEGYSVSREKKERFSLILESASTNQTSMYLCASSFPGLENIQYFGAGTRLSVL.

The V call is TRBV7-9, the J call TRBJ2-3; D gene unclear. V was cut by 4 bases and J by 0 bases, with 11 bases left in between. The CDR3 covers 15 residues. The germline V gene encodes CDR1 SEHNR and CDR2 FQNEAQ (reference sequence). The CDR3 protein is CASSYAASSTDTQYF. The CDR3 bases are TGTGCCAGCAGCTATGCGGCGTCTAGCACAGATACGCAGTATTTT.

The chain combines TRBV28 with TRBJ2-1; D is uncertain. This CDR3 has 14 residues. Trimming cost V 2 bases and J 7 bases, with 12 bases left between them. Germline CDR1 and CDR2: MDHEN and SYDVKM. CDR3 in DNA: TGTGCCAGCAGTTTAAGGCACCCCGGGAATGAGCAGTTCTTC. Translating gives CASSLRHPGNEQFF.

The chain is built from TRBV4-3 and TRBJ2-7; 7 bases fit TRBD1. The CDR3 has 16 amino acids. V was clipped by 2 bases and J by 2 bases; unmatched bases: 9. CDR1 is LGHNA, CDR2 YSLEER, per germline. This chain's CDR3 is CASSQFGEGGPYEQYF. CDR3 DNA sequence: TGCGCCAGCAGCCAATTCGGAGAAGGGGGCCCCTACGAGCAGTACTTC.

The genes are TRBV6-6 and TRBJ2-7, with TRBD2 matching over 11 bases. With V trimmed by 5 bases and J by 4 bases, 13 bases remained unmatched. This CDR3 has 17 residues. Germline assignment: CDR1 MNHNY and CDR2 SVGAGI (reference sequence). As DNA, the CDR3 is TGTGCCAGCAGTCCTCTTTCTAGCGGGAGGAGTAGGTACGAGCAGTACTTC. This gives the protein CASSPLSSGRSRYEQYF.